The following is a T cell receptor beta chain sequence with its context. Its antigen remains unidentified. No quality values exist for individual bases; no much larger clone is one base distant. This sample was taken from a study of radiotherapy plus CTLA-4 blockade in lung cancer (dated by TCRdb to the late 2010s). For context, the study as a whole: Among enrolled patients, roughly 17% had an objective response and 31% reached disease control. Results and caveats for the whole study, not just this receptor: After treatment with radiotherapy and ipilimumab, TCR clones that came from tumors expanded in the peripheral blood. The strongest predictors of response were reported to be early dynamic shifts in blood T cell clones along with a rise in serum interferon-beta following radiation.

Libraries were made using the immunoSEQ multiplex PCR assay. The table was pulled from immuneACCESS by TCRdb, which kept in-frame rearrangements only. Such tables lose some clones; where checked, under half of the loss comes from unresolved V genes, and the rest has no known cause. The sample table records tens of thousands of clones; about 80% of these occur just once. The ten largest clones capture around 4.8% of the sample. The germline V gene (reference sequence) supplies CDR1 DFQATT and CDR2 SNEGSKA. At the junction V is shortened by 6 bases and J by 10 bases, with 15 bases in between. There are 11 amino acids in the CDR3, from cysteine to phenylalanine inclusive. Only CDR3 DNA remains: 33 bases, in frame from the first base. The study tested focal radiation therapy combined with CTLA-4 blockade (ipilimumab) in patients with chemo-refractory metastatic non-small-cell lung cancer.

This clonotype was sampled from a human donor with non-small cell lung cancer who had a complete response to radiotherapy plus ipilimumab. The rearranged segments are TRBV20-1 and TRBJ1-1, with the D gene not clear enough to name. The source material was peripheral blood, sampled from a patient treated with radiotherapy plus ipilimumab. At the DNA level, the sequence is TGCAGTGCCTCCCGGGAAGATGGAGCTTTCTTT. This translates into CSASREDGAFF.